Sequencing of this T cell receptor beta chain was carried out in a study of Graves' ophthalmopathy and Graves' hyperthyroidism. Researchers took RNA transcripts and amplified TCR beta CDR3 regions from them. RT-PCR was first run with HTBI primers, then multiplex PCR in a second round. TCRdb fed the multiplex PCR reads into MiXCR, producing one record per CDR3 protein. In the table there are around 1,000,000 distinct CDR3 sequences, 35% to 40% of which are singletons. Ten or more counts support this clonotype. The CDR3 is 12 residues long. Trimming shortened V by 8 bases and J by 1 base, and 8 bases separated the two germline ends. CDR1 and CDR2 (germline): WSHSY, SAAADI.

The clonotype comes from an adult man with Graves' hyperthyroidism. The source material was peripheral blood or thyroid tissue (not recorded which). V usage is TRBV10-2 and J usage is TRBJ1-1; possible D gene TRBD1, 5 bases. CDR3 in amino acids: CASRDSNTEAFF. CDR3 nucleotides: TGCGCCAGCCGGGACTCGAACACTGAAGCTTTCTTT.